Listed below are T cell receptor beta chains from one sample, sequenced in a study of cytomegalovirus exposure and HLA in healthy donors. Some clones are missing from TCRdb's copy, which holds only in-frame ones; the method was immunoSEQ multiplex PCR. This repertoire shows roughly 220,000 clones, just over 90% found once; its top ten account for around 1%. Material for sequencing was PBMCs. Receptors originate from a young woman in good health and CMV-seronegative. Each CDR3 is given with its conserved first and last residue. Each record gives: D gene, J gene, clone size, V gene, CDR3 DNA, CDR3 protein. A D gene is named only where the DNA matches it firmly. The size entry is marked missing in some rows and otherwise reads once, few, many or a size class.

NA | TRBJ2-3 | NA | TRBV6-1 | TGTGCCAGCAGTCCATCAGATACGCAGTATTTT | CASSPSDTQYF
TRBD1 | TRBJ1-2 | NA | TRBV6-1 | TGTGCCAGCAGCCCACAGGGGACATATGGCTACACCTTC | CASSPQGTYGYTF
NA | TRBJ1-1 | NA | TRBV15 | TGTGCCACCAGCAGACCGAGGGGGGGTGGCACTGAAGCTTTCTTT | CATSRPRGGGTEAFF
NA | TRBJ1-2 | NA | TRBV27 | TGTGCCAGCAGCGCTGGGGGCAGGAACTATGGCTACACCTTC | CASSAGGRNYGYTF
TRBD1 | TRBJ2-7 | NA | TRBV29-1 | TGCAGCGTTGACGACAGGGGGACCTACGAGCAGTACTTC | CSVDDRGTYEQYF
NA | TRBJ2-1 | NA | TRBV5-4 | TGTGCCAGCAGCCTCGAACCGGGACACCCCGAGGCCGAGTTCTTC | CASSLEPGHPEAEFF
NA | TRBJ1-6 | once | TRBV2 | TGTGCCAGCGGGGGGGAGAATAATTCACCCCTCCACTTT | CASGGENNSPLHF
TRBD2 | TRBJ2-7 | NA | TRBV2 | TGTGCCAGCAGTGAAGCCGCCCTAGCGGGAATCGACGAGCAGTACTTC | CASSEAALAGIDEQYF
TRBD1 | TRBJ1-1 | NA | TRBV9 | TGTGCCAGCAGCGCCGGGACAGGGAACACTGAAGCTTTCTTT | CASSAGTGNTEAFF
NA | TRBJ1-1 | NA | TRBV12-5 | TGTGCTAGTGGTTTGTTAACAGGGATGGCGCCGAAAGCTTTCTTT | CASGLLTGMAPKAFF
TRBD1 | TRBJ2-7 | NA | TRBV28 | TGTGCCAGCAGTTTGGGGACAGGGGTCTACGAGCAGTACTTC | CASSLGTGVYEQYF
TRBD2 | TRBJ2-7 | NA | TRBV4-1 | TGCGCCAGCAGCCCCAGAGGGGCTAGCGGGGGGCCAAAATCCTACGAGCAGTACTTC | CASSPRGASGGPKSYEQYF
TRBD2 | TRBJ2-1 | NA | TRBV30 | TGTGCCTGGAGGCCGACTAGCGGCTCCTACAATGAGCAGTTCTTC | CAWRPTSGSYNEQFF
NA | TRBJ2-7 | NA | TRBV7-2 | TGTGCCAGCAGCTTACTTCACTTCGGGGGCTACGAGCAGTACTTC | CASSLLHFGGYEQYF
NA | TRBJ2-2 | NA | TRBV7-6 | TGTGCCAGCAGCTTAGCTCTTGTTTCCGGGGAGCTGTTTTTT | CASSLALVSGELFF
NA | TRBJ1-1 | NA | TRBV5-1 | TGCGCCAGCAGCTTGGTGGGCGATGGTGAAGCTTTCTTT | CASSLVGDGEAFF
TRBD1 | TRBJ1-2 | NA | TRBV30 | TGTGCCTGGAACAGGGACAGTGGAGTTCCTAACTATGGCTACACCTTC | CAWNRDSGVPNYGYTF
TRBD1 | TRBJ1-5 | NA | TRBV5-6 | TGTGCCAGCAGCTCGACAGGGTACAATCAGCCCCAGCATTTT | CASSSTGYNQPQHF